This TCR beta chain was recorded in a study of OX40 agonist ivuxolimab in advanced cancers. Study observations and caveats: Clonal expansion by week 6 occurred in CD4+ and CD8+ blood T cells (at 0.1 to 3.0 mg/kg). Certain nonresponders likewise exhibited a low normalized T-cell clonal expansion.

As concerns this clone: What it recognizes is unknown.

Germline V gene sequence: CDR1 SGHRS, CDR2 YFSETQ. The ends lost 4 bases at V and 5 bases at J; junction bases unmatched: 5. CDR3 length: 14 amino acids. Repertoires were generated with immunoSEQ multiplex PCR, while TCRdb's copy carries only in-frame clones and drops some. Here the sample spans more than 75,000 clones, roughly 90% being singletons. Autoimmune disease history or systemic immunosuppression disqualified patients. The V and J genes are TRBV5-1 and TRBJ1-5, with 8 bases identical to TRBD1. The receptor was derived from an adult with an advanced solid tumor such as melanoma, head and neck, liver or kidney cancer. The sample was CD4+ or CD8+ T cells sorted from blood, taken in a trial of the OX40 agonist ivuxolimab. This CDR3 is CASSPQGQDQPQHF. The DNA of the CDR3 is TGCGCCAGCAGCCCGCAGGGACAGGATCAGCCCCAGCATTTT.